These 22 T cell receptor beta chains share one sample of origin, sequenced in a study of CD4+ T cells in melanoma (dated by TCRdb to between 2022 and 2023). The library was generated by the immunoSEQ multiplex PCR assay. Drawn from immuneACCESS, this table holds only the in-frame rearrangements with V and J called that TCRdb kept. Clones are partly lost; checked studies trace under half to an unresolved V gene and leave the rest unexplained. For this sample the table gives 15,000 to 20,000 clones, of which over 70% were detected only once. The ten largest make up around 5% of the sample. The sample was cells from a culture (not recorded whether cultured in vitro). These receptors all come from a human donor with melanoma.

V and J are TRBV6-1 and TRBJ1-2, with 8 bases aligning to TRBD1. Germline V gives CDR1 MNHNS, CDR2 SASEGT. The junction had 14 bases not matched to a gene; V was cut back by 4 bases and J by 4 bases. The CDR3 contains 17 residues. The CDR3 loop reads CASSALRDRRSRYGYTF. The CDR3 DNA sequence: TGTGCCAGCAGTGCCCTCCGGGACAGGCGAAGTCGCTATGGCTACACCTTC.

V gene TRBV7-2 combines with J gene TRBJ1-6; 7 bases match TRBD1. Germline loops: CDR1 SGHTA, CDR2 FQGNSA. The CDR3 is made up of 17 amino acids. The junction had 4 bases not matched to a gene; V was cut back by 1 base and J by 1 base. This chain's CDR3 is CASSLGGGQSYNSPLHF. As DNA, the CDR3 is TGTGCCAGCAGCTTAGGAGGGGGCCAATCCTATAATTCACCCCTCCACTTT.

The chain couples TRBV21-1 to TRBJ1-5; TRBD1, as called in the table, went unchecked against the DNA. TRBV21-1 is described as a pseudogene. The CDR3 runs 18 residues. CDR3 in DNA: TGTGCCAGCAACGAAGGGACAGGGCGATCGAATAGCAATCAGCCCCAGCATTTT. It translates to CASNEGTGRSNSNQPQHF.

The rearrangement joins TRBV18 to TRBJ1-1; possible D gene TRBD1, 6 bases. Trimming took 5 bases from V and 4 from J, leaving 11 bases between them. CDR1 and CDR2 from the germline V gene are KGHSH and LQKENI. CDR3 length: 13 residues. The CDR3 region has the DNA TGTGCCAGCTCATTCGACAGGACCACTGAAGCTTTCTTT. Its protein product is CASSFDRTTEAFF.

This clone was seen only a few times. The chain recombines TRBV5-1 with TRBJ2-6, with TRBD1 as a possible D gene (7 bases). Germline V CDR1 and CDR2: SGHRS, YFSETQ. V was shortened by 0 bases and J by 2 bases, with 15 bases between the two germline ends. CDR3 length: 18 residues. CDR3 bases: TGCGCCAGCAGCTTGGGGGGGGACAGACTCCCTGGGGCCAACGTCCTGACTTTC. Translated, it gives CASSLGGDRLPGANVLTF.

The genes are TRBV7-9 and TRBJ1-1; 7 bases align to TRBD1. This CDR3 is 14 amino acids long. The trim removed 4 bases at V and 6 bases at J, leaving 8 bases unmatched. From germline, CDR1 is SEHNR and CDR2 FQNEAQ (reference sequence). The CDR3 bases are TGTGCCAGCAGCTCGCAGGGGGATAGGTCTGAAGCTTTCTTT. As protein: CASSSQGDRSEAFF.

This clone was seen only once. CDR3 residues: CASSDTTAAAAEQYF. DNA for the CDR3: TGTGCCAGCAGCGATACAACAGCGGCCGCGGCCGAGCAGTACTTC. This rearrangement joins TRBV2 to TRBJ2-7; possibly TRBD2 for D (5 bases). In germline, CDR1 is SNHLY, CDR2 FYNNEI. The V and J ends lost 6 bases and 6 bases respectively, with 21 bases between them. CDR3 length equals 15 residues.

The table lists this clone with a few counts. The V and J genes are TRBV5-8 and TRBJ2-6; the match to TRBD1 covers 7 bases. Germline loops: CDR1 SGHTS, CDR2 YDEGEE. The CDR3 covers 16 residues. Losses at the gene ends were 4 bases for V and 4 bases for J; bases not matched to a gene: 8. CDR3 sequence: CASSPTGRFGANVLTF. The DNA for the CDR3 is TGTGCCAGCAGCCCGACAGGGCGCTTCGGGGCCAACGTCCTGACTTTC.

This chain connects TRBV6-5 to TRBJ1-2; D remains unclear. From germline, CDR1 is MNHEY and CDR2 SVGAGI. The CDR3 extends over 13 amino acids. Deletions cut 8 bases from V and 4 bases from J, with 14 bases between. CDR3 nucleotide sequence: TGTGCCAGCTCTCTTCGTGAGCGCTATGGCTACACCTTC. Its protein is CASSLRERYGYTF.

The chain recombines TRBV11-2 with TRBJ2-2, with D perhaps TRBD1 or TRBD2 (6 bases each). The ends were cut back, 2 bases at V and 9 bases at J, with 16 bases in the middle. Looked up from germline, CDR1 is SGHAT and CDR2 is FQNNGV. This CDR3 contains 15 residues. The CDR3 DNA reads TGTGCCAGCAGCTTAATGACAGGAGGGTATCGGGAGCTGTTTTTT. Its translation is CASSLMTGGYRELFF.

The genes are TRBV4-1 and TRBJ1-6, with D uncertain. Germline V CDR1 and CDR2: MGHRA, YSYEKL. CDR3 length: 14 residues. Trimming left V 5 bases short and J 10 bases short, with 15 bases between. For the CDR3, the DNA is TGCGCCAGCAGCTCCCCTATACCGAGGTCACCCCTCCACTTT. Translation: CASSSPIPRSPLHF.

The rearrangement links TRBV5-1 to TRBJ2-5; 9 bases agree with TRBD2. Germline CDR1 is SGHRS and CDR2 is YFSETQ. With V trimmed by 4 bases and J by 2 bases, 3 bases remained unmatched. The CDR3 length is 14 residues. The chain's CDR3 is CASSGLAGQETQYF. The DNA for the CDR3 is TGCGCCAGCAGCGGCCTAGCGGGGCAAGAGACCCAGTACTTC. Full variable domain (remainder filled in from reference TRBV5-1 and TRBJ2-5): KAGVTQTPRYLIKTRGQQVTLSCSPISGHRSVSWYQQTPGQGLQFLFEYFSETQRNKGNFPGRFSGRQFSNSRSEMNVSTLELGDSALYLCASSGLAGQETQYFGPGTRLLVL.

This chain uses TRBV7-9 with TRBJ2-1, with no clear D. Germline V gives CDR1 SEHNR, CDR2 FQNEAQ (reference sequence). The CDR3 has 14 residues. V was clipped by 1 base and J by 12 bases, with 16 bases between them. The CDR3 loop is CASSLGDYAPRQFF. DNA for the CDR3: TGTGCCAGCAGCTTAGGGGATTACGCCCCCCGGCAGTTCTTC. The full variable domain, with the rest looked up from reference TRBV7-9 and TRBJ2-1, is DTGVSQNPRHKITKRGQNVTFRCDPISEHNRLYWYRQTLGQGPEFLTYFQNEAQLEKSRLLSDRFSAERPKGSFSTLEIQRTEQGDSAMYLCASSLGDYAPRQFFGPGTRLTVL.

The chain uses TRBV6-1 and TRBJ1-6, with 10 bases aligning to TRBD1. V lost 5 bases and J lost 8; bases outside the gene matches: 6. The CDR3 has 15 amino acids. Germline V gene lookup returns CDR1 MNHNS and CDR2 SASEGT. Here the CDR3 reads CASSPGTGAYSPLHF. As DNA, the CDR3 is TGTGCCAGCAGTCCAGGGACAGGGGCTTATTCACCCCTCCACTTT.

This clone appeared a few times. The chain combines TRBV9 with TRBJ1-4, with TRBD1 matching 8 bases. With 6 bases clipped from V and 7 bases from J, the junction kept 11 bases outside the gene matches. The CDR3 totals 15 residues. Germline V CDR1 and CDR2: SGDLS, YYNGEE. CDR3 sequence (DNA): TGTGCCAGCAACCGAGGTACAGGGGGTGTTGAAAAACTGTTTTTT. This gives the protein CASNRGTGGVEKLFF.

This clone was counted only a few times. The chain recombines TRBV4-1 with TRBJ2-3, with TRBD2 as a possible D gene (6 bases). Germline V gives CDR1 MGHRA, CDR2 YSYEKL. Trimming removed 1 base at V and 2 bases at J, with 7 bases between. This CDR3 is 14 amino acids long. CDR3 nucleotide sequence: TGCGCCAGCAGCCAAGGACTAGTCACAGATACGCAGTATTTT. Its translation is CASSQGLVTDTQYF.

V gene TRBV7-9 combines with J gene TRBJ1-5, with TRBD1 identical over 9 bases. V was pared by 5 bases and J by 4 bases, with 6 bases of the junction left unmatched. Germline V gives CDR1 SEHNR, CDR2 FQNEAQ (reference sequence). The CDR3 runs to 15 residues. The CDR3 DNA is TGTGCCAGCAGCAAGGGACAGGGTAATAATCAGCCCCAGCATTTT. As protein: CASSKGQGNNQPQHF. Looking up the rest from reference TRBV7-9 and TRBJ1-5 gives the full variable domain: DTGVSQNPRHKITKRGQNVTFRCDPISEHNRLYWYRQTLGQGPEFLTYFQNEAQLEKSRLLSDRFSAERPKGSFSTLEIQRTEQGDSAMYLCASSKGQGNNQPQHFGDGTRLSIL.

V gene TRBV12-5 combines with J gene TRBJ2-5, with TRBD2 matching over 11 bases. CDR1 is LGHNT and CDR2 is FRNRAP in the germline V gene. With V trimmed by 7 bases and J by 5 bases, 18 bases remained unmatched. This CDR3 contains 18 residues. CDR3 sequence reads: CASAKTGLADYPSETQYF. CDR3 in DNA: TGTGCTAGTGCCAAAACGGGACTAGCGGATTATCCTTCGGAGACCCAGTACTTC.

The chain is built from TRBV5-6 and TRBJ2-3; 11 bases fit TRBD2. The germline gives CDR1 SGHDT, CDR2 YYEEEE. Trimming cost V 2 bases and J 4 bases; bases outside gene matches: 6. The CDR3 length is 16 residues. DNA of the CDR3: TGTGCCAGCAGCTTCGGGACTAGCGGCCTCGCAGATACGCAGTATTTT. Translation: CASSFGTSGLADTQYF.

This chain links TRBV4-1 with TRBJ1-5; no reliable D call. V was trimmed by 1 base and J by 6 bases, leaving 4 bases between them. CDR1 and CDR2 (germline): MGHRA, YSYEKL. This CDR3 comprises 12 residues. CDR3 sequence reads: CASSQVGQPQHF. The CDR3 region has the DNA TGCGCCAGCAGCCAAGTAGGTCAGCCCCAGCATTTT.

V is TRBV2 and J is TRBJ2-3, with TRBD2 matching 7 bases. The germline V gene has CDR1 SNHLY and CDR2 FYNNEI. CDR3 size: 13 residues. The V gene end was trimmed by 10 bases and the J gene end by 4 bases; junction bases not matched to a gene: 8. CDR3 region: CATLRAGPDTQYF. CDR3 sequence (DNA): TGTGCCACCTTAAGAGCGGGGCCAGATACGCAGTATTTT.

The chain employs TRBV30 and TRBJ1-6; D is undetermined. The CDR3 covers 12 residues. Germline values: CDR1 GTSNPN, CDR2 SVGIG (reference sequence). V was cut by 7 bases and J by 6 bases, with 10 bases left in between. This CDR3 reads CASQRTNSPLHF. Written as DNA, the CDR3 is TGTGCCTCACAGCGCACTAATTCACCCCTCCACTTT.